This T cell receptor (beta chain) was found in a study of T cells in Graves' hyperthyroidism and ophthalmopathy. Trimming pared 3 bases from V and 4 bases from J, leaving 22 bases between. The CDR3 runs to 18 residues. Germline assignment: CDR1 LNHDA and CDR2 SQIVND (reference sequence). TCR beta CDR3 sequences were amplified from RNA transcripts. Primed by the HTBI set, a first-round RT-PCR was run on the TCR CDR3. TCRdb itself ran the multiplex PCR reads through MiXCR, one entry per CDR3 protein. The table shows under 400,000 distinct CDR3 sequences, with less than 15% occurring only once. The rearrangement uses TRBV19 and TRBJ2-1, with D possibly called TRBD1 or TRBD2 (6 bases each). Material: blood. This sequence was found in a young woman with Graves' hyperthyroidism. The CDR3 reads CASSIRGVIQGGYNEQFF. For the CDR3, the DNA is TGTGCCAGTAGTATTAGGGGGGTGATCCAAGGCGGGTACAATGAGCAGTTCTTC.